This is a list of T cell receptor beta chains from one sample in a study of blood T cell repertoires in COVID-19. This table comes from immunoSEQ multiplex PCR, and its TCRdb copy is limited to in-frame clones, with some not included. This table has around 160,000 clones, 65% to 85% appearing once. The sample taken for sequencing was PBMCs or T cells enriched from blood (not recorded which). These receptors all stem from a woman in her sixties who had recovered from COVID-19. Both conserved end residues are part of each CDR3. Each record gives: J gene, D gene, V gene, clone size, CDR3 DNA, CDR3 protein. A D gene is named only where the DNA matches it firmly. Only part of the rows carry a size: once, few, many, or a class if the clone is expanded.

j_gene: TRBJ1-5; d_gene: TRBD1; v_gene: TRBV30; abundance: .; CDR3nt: TGTGCCTGGAGTGAGGGGCAGGGGGCTCGGGGGCCCCAGCATTTT; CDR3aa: CAWSEGQGARGPQHF
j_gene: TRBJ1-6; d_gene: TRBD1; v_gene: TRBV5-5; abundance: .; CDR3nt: TGTGCCAGCAGCTCTAGGACAGGGGCCGCTAATTCACCCCTCCACTTT; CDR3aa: CASSSRTGAANSPLHF
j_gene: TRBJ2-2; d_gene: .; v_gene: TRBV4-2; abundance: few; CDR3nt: TGTGCCAGCAGCCACACGGGAGTTGACACCGGGGAGCTGTTTTTT; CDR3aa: CASSHTGVDTGELFF
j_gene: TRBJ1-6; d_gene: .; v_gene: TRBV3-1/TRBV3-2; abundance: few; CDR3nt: TGTGCCAGCAGCCAAGCTCTAGATCGATCACCCCTCCACTTT; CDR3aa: CASSQALDRSPLHF
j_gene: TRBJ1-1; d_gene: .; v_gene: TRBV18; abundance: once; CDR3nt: TGTGCCAGCTCACCACTCGGTGAAGACACTGAAGCTTTCTTT; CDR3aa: CASSPLGEDTEAFF
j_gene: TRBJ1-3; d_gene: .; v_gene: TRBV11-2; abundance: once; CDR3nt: TGTGCCAGCAGCCGATTCACTCTCTCTGGAAACACCATATATTTT; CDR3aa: CASSRFTLSGNTIYF
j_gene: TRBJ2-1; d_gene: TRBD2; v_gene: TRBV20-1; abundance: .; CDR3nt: TGCAGTGCTAGTCCGGGACTAGCGGGATACAATGAGCAGTTCTTC; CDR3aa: CSASPGLAGYNEQFF
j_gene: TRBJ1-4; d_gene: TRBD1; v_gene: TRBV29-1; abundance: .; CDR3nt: TGCAGCGTCGCCGACAGGGGGCTTGAAAAACTGTTTTTT; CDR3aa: CSVADRGLEKLFF
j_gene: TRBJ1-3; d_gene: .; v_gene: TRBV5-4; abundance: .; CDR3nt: TGTGCCAGCAGCTTGGCAGGGGTTGCTGGAAACACCATATATTTT; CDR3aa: CASSLAGVAGNTIYF
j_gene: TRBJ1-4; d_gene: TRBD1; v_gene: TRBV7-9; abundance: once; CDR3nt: TGTGCCAGCAGCTTAGCCACAGGGGATGAAAAACTGTTTTTT; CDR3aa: CASSLATGDEKLFF
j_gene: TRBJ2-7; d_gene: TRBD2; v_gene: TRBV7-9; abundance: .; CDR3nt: TGTGCCAGCAGCTTATGGCGGGGGGGCAGGCACGAGCAGTACTTC; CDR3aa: CASSLWRGGRHEQYF
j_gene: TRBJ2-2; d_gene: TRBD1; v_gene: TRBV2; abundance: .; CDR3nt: TGTGCCAGCAGTGAAGTGACAGGGGGCAGCGGGGAGCTGTTTTTT; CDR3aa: CASSEVTGGSGELFF
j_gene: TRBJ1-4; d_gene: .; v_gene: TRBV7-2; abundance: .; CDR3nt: TGTGCCAGCAGCTTAGGACTACCAACTAATGAAAAACTGTTTTTT; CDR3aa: CASSLGLPTNEKLFF
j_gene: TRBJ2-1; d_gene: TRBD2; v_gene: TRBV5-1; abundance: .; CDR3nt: TGCGCCAGCATCGGCGGGGGGGCAGGGAATGAGCAGTTCTTC; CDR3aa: CASIGGGAGNEQFF
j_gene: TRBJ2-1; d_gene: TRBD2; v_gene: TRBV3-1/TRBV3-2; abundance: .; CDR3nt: TGTGCCAGCAGCCAAGGCGCTTGGGGGACTAGGGTGTACAATGAGCAGTTCTTC; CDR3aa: CASSQGAWGTRVYNEQFF
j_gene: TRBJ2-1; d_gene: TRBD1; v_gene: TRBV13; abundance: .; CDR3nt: TGTGCCAGCAGCACGTACCGGGACAGGGAAGTAAATGAGCAGTTCTTC; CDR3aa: CASSTYRDREVNEQFF
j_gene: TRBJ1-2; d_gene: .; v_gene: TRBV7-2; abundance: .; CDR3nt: TGTGCCAGCAGCTTAGATTGGTCCAGGGGTGATGGCTACACCTTC; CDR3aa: CASSLDWSRGDGYTF
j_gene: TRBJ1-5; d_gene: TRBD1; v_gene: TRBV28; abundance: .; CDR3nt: TGTGCCAGCAGTTCCCAGGGGGCCGGTCAGCCCCAGCATTTT; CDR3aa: CASSSQGAGQPQHF
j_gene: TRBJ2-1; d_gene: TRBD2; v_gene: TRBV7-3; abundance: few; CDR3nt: TGTGCCAGCAGCTTAATGGGGCCTAGCGGGGAGTACAATGAGCAGTTCTTC; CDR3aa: CASSLMGPSGEYNEQFF
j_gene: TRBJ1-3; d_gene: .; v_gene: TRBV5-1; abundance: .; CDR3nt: TGCGCCAGCAGCTTGGCGGGGACACCTTCTGGAAACACCATATATTTT; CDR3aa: CASSLAGTPSGNTIYF
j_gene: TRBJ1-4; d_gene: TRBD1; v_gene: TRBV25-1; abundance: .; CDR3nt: TGTGCCAGCAGTGGACAGGGGTTTTACGGAAAACTGTTTTTT; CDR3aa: CASSGQGFYGKLFF
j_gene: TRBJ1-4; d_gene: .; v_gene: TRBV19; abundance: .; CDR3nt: TGTGCCAGTAGTAGGCGAGGTTCAACTAATGAAAAACTGTTTTTT; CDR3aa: CASSRRGSTNEKLFF
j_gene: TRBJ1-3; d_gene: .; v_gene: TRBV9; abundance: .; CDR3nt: TGTGCCAGCAGCGCTAAAGGAACAGGAAGCTCTGGAAACACCATATATTTT; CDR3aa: CASSAKGTGSSGNTIYF
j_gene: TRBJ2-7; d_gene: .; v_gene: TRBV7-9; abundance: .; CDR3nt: TGTGCCAGCAGCTTCCAAGGGCCCCCGGGAGTGGCGCACGAGCAGTACTTC; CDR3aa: CASSFQGPPGVAHEQYF
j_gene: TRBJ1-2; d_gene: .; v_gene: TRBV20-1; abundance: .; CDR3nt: TGCAGTGCCCCCGGCAGGGATGGCTACACCTTC; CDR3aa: CSAPGRDGYTF
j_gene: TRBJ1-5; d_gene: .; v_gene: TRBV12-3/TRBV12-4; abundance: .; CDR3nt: TGTGCCAGCAGTTTAGCTGGGGGCCAGCCCCAGCATTTT; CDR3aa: CASSLAGGQPQHF
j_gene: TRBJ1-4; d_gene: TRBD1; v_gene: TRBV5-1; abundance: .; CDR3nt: TGCGCCAGCAGCTTTGGACAGGGAGGGGAAAAACTGTTTTTT; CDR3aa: CASSFGQGGEKLFF
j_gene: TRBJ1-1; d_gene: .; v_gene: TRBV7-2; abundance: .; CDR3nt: .; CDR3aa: CASSLVVGAGSFF
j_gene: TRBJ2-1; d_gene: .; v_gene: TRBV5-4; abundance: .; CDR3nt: TGTGCCAGCAGCAGGGGGACCTCTGGGTACAATGAGCAGTTCTTC; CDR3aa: CASSRGTSGYNEQFF